This T cell receptor (beta chain) stems from a study of CD8 T cells in Susac syndrome. In germline, CDR1 is MNHEY, CDR2 SVGEGT. The J segment lost 3 bases and the V segment lost 10 bases, leaving 8 bases of the junction unmatched. This CDR3 has 14 residues. cDNA came from approximately 0.5 to 1 ug RNA primed by random hexamers. Amplification of TCR beta CDR3 by immunoSEQ multiplex PCR spanned 54 Vbeta and 13 Jbeta. One entry per CDR3 protein, called by TCRdb with MiXCR from the immunoSEQ multiplex PCR reads. There are 120,000 or so distinct CDR3 sequences in the sample; about 94% occur only once, and around 0.21% lies in the top ten.

Sequencing was done on a sample of CD8+ T cells from PBMCs. The chain recombines TRBV6-2 or TRBV6-3 with TRBJ2-2; 7 bases agree with TRBD2. This sequence was found in a human donor with Susac syndrome. The CDR3 sequence is CATREGTDTGELFF. The CDR3 bases are TGTGCCACGAGGGAGGGGACCGACACCGGGGAGCTGTTTTTT.